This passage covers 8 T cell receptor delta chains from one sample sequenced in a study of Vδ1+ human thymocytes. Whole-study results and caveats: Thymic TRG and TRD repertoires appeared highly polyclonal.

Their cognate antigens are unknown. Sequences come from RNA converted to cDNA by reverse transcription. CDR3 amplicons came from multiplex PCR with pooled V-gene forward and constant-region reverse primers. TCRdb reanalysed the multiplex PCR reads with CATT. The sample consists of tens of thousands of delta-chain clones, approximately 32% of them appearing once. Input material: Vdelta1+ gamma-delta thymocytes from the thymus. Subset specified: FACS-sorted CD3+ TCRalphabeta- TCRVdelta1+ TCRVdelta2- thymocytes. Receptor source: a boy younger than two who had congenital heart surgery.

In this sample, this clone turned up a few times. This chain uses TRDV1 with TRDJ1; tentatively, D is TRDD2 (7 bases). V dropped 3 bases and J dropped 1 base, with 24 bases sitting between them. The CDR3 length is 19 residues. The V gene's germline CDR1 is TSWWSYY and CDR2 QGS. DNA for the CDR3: TGTGCTCTTGGGGACCCGTTCCTACTCCGGGGATTTGGCACCGATAAACTCATCTTT. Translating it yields CALGDPFLLRGFGTDKLIF.

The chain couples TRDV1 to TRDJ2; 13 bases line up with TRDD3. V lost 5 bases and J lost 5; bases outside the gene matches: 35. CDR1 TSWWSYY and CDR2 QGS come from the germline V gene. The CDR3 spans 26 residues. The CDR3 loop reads CALGSLLLPTRRKVLGDTAPTAQLFF. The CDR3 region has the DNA TGTGCTCTTGGGTCTCTACTCCTTCCTACACGACGAAAAGTACTGGGGGATACGGCCCCCACAGCACAACTCTTCTTT.

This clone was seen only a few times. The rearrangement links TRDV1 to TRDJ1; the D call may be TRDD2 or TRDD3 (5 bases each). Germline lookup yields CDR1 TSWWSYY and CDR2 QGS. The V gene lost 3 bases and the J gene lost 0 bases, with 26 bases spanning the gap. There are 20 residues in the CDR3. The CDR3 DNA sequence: TGTGCTCTTGGGGATCCACGGGGACCTACCGGTCCCGGGAACACCGATAAACTCATCTTT. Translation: CALGDPRGPTGPGNTDKLIF.

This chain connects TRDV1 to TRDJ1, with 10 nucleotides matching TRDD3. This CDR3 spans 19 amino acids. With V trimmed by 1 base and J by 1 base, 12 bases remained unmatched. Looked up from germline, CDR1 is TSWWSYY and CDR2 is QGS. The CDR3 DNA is TGTGCTCTTGGGGAACAAAACTCCTGGGGGATAGGTTGCACCGATAAACTCATCTTT. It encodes CALGEQNSWGIGCTDKLIF.

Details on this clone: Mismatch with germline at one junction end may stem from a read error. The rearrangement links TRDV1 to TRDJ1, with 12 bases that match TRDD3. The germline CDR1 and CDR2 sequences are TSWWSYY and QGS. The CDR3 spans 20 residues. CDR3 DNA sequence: TGTGCTGTTGGGGAAAACCGGGACTGGGGGATACCCCCGTACACCGATAAACTCATCTTT. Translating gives CAVGENRDWGIPPYTDKLIF.

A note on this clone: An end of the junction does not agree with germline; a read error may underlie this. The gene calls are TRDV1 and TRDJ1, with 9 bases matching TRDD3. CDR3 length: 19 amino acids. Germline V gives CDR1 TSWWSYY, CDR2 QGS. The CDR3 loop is CARGESVLGEDDYTDKLIF. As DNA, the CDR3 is TGTGCTCGTGGGGAGTCGGTACTGGGGGAAGATGACTACACCGATAAACTCATCTTT.

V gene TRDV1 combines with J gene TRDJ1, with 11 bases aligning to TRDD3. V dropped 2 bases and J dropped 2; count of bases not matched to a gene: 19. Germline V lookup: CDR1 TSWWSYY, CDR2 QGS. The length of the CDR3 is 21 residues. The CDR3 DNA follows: TGTGCTCTTGGGGAATTTAAAAGATCGATTTTGGGGGATACGAGGACCGATAAACTCATCTTT. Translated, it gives CALGEFKRSILGDTRTDKLIF.

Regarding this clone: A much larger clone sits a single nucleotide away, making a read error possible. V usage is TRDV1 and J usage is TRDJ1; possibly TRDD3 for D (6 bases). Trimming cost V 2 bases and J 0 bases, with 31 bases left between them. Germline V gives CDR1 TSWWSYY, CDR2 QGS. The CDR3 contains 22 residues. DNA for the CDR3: TGTGCTCTTGGGGAATATTTGGTACGAGGGGGACCCAATTCCGAACACACCGATAAACTCATCTTT. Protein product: CALGEYLVRGGPNSEHTDKLIF.